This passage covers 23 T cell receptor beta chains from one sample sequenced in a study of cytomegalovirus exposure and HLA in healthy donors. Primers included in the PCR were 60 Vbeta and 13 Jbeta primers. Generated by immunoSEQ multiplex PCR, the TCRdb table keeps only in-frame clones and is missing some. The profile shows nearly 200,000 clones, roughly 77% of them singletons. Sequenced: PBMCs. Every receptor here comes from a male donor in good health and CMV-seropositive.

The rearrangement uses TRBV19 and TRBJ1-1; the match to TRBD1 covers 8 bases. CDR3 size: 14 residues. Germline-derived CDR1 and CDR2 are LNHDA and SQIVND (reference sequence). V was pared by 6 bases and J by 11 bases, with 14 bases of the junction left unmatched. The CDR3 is CASREDRVFGLAFF. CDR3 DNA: TGTGCCAGTAGAGAGGACAGGGTGTTTGGATTGGCTTTCTTT.

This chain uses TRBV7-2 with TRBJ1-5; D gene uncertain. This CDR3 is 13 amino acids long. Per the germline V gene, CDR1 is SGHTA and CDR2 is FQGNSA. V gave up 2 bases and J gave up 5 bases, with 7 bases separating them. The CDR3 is CASSLIRDQPQHF. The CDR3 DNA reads TGTGCCAGCAGCTTAATTCGGGATCAGCCCCAGCATTTT. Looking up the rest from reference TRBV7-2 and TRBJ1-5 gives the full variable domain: GAGVSQSPSNKVTEKGKDVELRCDPISGHTALYWYRQSLGQGLEFLIYFQGNSAPDKSGLPSDRFSAERTGGSVSTLTIQRTQQEDSAVYLCASSLIRDQPQHFGDGTRLSIL.

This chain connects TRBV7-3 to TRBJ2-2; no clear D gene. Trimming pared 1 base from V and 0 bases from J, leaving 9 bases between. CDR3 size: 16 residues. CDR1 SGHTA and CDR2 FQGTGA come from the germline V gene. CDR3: CASSLNELSNTGELFF. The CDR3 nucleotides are TGTGCCAGCAGCTTAAATGAACTTTCGAACACCGGGGAGCTGTTTTTT.

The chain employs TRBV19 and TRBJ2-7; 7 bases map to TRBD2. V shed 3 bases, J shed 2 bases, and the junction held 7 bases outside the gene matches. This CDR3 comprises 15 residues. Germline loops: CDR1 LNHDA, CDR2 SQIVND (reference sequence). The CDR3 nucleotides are TGTGCCAGTAGTATCGGGCTAGCGGAGACCTACGAGCAGTACTTC. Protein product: CASSIGLAETYEQYF.

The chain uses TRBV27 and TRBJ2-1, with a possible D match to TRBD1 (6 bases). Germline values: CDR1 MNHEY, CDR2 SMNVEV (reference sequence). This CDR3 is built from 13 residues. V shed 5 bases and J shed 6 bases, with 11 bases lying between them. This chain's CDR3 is CASSPGHINEQFF. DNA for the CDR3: TGTGCCAGCAGTCCGGGACATATCAATGAGCAGTTCTTC.

CDR3 in amino acids: CASSQDVGTGVGYSYEQYF. The CDR3 region has the DNA TGTGCCAGCAGCCAAGATGTGGGGACAGGGGTGGGGTACTCCTACGAGCAGTACTTC. This chain links TRBV4-2 with TRBJ2-7; 10 nucleotides align to TRBD1. The junction had 11 bases not matched to a gene; V was cut back by 0 bases and J by 0 bases. The germline V gene has CDR1 LGHNA and CDR2 YNFKEQ. The CDR3 spans 19 residues.

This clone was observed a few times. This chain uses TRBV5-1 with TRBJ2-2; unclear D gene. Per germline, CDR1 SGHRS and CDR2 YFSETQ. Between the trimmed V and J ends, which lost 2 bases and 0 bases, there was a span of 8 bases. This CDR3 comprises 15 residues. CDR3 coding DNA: TGCGCCAGCAGCTTAGACGGGTCGAACACCGGGGAGCTGTTTTTT. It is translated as CASSLDGSNTGELFF.

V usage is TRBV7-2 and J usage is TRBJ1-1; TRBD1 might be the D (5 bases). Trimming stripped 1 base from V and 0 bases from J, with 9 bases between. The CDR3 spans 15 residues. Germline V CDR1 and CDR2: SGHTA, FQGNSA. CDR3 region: CASSLGGELNTEAFF. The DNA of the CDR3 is TGTGCCAGCAGCTTAGGGGGGGAGTTGAACACTGAAGCTTTCTTT.

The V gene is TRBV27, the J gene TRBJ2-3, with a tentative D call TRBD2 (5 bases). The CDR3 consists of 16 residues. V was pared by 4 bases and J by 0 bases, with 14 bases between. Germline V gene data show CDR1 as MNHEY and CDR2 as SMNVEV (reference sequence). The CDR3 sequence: CASSYDTRSSTDTQYF. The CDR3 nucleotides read TGTGCCAGCAGTTACGACACTAGATCTAGCACAGATACGCAGTATTTT.

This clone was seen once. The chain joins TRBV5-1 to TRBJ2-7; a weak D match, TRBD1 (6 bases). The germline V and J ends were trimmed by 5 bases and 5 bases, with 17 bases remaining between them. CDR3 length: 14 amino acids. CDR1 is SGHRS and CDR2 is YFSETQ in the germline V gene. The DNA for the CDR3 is TGCGCCAGCAGAGCAGGGGAAGTTAATCACGAGCAGTACTTC. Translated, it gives CASRAGEVNHEQYF.

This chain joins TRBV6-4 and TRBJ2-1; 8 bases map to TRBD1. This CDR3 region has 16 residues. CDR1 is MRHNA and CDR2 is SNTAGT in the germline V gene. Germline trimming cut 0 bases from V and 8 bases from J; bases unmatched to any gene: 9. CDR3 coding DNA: TGTGCCAGCAGTGACTCAGGACAGGGTTTCGCACATGAGCAGTTCTTC. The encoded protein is CASSDSGQGFAHEQFF.

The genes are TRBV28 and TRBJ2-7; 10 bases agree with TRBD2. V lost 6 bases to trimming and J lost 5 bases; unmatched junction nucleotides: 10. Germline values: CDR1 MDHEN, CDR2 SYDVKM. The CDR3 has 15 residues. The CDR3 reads CASSPGSGRAHEQYF. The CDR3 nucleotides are TGTGCCAGCAGCCCAGGCAGCGGGAGGGCCCACGAGCAGTACTTC.

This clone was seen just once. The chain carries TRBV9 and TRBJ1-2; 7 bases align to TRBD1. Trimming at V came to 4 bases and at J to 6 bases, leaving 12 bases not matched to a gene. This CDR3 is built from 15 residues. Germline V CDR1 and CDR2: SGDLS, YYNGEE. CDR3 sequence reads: CASSLHSTGMDGYTF. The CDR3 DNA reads TGTGCCAGCAGCCTCCACTCGACAGGGATGGATGGCTACACCTTC. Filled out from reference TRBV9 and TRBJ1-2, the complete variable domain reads DSGVTQTPKHLITATGQRVTLRCSPRSGDLSVYWYQQSLDQGLQFLIQYYNGEERAKGNILERFSAQQFPDLHSELNLSSLELGDSALYFCASSLHSTGMDGYTFGSGTRLTVV.

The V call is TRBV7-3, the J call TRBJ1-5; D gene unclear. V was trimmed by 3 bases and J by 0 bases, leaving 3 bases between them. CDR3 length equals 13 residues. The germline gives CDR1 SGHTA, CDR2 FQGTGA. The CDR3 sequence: CASSFGSNQPQHF. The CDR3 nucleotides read TGTGCCAGCAGCTTCGGTAGCAATCAGCCCCAGCATTTT.

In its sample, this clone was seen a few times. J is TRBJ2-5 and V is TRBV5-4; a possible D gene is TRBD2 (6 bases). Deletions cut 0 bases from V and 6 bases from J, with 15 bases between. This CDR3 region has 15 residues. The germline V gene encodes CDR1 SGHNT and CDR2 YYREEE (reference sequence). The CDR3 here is CASSLGAGTSKTQYF. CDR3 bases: TGTGCCAGCAGCTTGGGGGCGGGGACGTCGAAGACCCAGTACTTC.

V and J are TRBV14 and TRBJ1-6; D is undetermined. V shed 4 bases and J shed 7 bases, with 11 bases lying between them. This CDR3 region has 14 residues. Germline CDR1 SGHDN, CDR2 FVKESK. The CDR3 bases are TGTGCCAGCAGCCTAGAAACACGAAATTCACCCCTCCACTTT. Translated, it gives CASSLETRNSPLHF.

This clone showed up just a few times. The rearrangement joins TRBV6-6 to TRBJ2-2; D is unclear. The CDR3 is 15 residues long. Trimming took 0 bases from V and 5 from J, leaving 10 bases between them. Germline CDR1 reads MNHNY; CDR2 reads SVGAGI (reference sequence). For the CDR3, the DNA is TGTGCCAGCAGTTACTCGAAGTCCGGGACCGGGGAGCTGTTTTTT. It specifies CASSYSKSGTGELFF.

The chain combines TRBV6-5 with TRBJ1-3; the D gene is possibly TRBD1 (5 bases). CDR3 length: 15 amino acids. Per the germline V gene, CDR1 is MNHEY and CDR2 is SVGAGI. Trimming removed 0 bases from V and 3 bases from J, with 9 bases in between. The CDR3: CASSYSFRVGNTIYF. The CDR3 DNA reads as TGTGCCAGCAGTTACTCGTTCAGGGTTGGAAACACCATATATTTT.

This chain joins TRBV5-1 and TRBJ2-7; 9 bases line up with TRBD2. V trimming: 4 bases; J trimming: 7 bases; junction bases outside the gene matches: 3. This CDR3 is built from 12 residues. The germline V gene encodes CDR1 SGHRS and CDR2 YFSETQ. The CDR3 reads CASSSGGREQYF. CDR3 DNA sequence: TGCGCCAGCAGCAGCGGGGGGCGGGAGCAGTACTTC.

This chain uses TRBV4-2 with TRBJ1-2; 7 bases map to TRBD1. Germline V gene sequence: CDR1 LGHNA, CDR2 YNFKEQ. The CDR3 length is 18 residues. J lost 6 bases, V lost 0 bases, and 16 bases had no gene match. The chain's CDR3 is CASSQDIAGGTLGNGYTF. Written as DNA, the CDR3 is TGTGCCAGCAGCCAAGATATAGCAGGGGGGACGTTGGGAAATGGCTACACCTTC.

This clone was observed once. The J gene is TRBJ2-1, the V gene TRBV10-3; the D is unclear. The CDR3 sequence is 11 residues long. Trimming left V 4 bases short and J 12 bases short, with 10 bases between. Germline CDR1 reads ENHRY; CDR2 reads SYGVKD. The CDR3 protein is CAISVDTGQFF. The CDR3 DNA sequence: TGTGCCATCAGTGTTGACACTGGGCAGTTCTTC.

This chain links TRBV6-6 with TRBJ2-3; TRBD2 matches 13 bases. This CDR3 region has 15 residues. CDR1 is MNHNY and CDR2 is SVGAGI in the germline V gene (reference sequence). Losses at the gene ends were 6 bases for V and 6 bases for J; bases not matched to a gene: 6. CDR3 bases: TGTGCCAGCAGGTCGGGACTAGCGGGAACGGATACGCAGTATTTT. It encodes CASRSGLAGTDTQYF.

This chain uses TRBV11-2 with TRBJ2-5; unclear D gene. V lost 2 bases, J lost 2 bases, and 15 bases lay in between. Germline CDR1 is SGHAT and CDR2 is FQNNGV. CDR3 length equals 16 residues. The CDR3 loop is CASSLIPGTSQETQYF. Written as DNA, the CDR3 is TGTGCCAGCAGCTTAATCCCAGGTACTTCTCAAGAGACCCAGTACTTC. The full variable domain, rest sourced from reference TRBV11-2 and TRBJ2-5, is EAGVAQSPRYKIIEKRQSVAFWCNPISGHATLYWYQQILGQGPKLLIQFQNNGVVDDSQLPKDRFSAERLKGVDSTLKIQPAKLEDSAVYLCASSLIPGTSQETQYFGPGTRLLVL.